This TCR beta chain emerged from a study of blood T cells in healthy people across ages. Only a few counts were recorded for this clonotype. The antigen is unknown. Whole-study results and caveats: Naive T cell percentage strongly correlated with TCR beta diversity. What prevented conclusive comparison of naive and antigen-experienced cells was that PBMCs were unsorted.

With V trimmed by 4 bases and J by 1 base, 6 bases remained unmatched. The CDR3 runs 15 residues. The germline V gene has CDR1 MGHDK and CDR2 SYGVNS. The authors ran a second PCR of about 7 to 11 cycles using a sample-barcoded 5' primer and a J-beta primer mix. TCRdb used MiXCR to reprocess the 5' RACE reads, holding one entry per CDR3 protein. Of 1 million to 1.2 million distinct CDR3 sequences listed, more than 30% are singletons. Sequencing was done on a sample of blood. The J gene is TRBJ1-1, the V gene TRBV25-1; 7 bases map to TRBD1. The receptor comes from a man aged 18 to 30 in good health. CDR3 loop: CASSGRTGENTEAFF. CDR3 DNA sequence: TGTGCCAGCAGTGGTCGGACAGGTGAGAACACTGAAGCTTTCTTT.